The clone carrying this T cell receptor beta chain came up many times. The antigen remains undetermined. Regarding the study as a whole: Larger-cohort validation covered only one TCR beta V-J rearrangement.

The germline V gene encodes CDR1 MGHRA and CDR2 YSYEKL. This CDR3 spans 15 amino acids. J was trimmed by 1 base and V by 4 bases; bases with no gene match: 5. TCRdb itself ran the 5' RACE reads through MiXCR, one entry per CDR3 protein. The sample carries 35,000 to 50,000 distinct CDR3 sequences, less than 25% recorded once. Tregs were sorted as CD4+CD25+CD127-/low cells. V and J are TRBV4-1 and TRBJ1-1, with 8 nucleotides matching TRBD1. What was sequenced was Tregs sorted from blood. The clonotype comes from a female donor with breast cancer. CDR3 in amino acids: CASSRDGQGNTEAFF. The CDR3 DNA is TGCGCCAGCAGCCGTGACGGACAGGGGAACACTGAAGCTTTCTTT.